Listed below are T cell receptor beta chains from one sample, sequenced in a study of vaccination effects on CD4 cells after COVID-19. Sequenced by immunoSEQ multiplex PCR; TCRdb stores in-frame clones only, minus some. The sample yields tens of thousands of clones, roughly 79% seen once. Their specific antigens are unknown. Sequencing used CD4+ T cells from PBMCs cultured with SARS-CoV-2 spike peptides, obtained after COVID-19 vaccination. The receptors shown here come from a human donor who received a COVID-19 vaccine. Some clones in this sample may be carry-over from other donors' samples. Each CDR3 is given with its conserved first and last residue. The order of the fields is clone size, V gene, D gene, J gene, CDR3 protein, CDR3 DNA. A D gene is named only where the DNA matches it firmly. Clone size is stated in some rows and not others, as once, few, many or a class when expanded.

medium-sized	TRBV14	-	TRBJ1-1	CASSLRGITEAFF	TGTGCCAGCAGCCTACGGGGTATCACTGAAGCTTTCTTT
-	TRBV30	-	TRBJ1-4	CAWSAGEKLFF	TGTGCCTGGAGTGCAGGTGAAAAACTGTTTTTT
-	TRBV9	TRBD1	TRBJ1-1	CASSASGTGGTEAFF	TGTGCCAGCAGCGCATCCGGGACAGGGGGCACTGAAGCTTTCTTT
-	TRBV19	-	TRBJ2-2	CASGETNTGELFF	TGTGCCAGTGGAGAGACGAACACCGGGGAGCTGTTTTTT
-	TRBV13	-	TRBJ2-1	CASSLGRVGYNEQFF	TGTGCCAGCAGCTTAGGCCGGGTAGGATACAATGAGCAGTTCTTC
-	TRBV7-8	-	TRBJ1-2	CASSPGGQLRDGYTF	TGTGCCAGCAGCCCGGGTGGGCAACTCAGGGATGGCTACACCTTC
-	TRBV10-3	-	TRBJ2-5	CAISRDNVYQETQYF	TGTGCCATCAGCCGGGACAACGTATACCAAGAGACCCAGTACTTC
-	TRBV7-3	TRBD2	TRBJ2-3	CASSSGGGTDTQYF	TGTGCCAGCAGCTCGGGAGGTGGCACAGATACGCAGTATTTT
-	TRBV6-2/TRBV6-3	-	TRBJ1-5	CASSYSTGILGNQPQHF	TGTGCCAGCAGTTACTCGACGGGGATACTCGGCAATCAGCCCCAGCATTTT
-	TRBV27	TRBD2	TRBJ2-5	CASSRTPGGQETQYF	TGTGCCAGCAGTCGGACTCCCGGGGGGCAAGAGACCCAGTACTTC
-	TRBV7-2	TRBD2	TRBJ2-1	CASSPRGTSGYNEQFF	TGTGCCAGCAGCCCCCGGGGGACTAGCGGTTACAATGAGCAGTTCTTC
-	TRBV12-3/TRBV12-4	-	TRBJ1-2	CASRSGPGRGYTF	TGTGCCAGCAGGTCGGGTCCAGGTAGAGGCTACACCTTC
-	TRBV7-2	-	TRBJ2-1	CASSLPGVDEQFF	TGTGCCAGCAGCCTCCCGGGGGTGGACGAGCAGTTCTTC
once	TRBV3-1/TRBV3-2	TRBD1	TRBJ2-5	CASSQVTTGGGETQYF	TGTGCCAGCAGCCAAGTCACAACAGGGGGTGGGGAGACCCAGTACTTC
-	TRBV19	-	TRBJ1-1	CASRQQGSNTEAFF	TGTGCCAGTAGACAACAGGGCTCGAACACTGAAGCTTTCTTT
-	TRBV19	-	TRBJ2-5	CASSSRGGAAETQYF	TGTGCCAGTAGTAGTAGGGGGGGGGCCGCGGAGACCCAGTACTTC
-	TRBV5-6	-	TRBJ1-2	CASSLAGTTSYGYTF	TGTGCCAGCAGCTTGGCCGGTACGACGAGTTATGGCTACACCTTC
-	TRBV4-3	TRBD1	TRBJ1-2	CASSQVRGTGDDGYTF	TGCGCCAGCAGCCAAGTGAGGGGGACAGGGGATGATGGCTACACCTTC
-	TRBV7-2	TRBD2	TRBJ2-3	CASSSVSGGREYF	TGTGCCAGCAGCTCGGTTAGCGGGGGGCGGGAGTATTTT
-	TRBV12-5	-	TRBJ1-2	CASGRSSFYGYTF	TGTGCTAGTGGCAGATCTTCTTTCTATGGCTACACCTTC
-	TRBV19	-	TRBJ1-1	CASSMGQGFTEAFF	TGTGCCAGTAGTATGGGGCAGGGTTTCACTGAAGCTTTCTTT
once	TRBV28	-	TRBJ2-6	CASSSPGAGANVLTF	TGTGCCAGCAGTTCTCCAGGGGCTGGGGCCAACGTCCTGACTTTC
-	TRBV5-6	-	TRBJ2-1	CASSSLTELSYNEQFF	TGTGCCAGCAGCTCCCTGACTGAACTCTCCTACAATGAGCAGTTCTTC
once	TRBV6-6	-	TRBJ2-3	CASSYRGSTDTQYF	TGTGCCAGCAGTTACAGGGGATCCACAGATACGCAGTATTTT
few	TRBV29-1	-	TRBJ1-3	CSVEDWTRNTIYF	TGCAGCGTTGAAGATTGGACCCGAAACACCATATATTTT
-	TRBV5-6	-	TRBJ1-3	CASSSPRGSLGGNTIYF	TGTGCCAGCAGCTCTCCGCGGGGCAGTCTGGGAGGAAACACCATATATTTT
-	TRBV28	TRBD1	TRBJ1-1	CASSLTGGAGTEAFF	TGTGCCAGCAGTTTGACAGGGGGCGCGGGGACTGAAGCTTTCTTT
-	TRBV30	TRBD1	TRBJ1-2	CAWRQGAVLSGYTF	TGTGCCTGGAGACAGGGGGCTGTTTTATCTGGCTACACCTTC
-	TRBV10-3	-	TRBJ1-2	CAISESAAGYGYTF	TGTGCCATCAGTGAGTCGGCGGCAGGGTATGGCTACACCTTC
-	TRBV18	TRBD2	TRBJ2-5	CASSPLGAGGQETQYF	TGTGCCAGCTCCCCCTTGGGAGCGGGGGGGCAGGAGACCCAGTACTTC
-	TRBV18	TRBD1	TRBJ2-1	CASSPAPGQGTYNEQFF	TGTGCCAGCTCACCGGCTCCCGGACAGGGCACATACAATGAGCAGTTCTTC
few	TRBV5-1	-	TRBJ1-3	CASSLGRDTFSGNTIYF	TGCGCCAGCAGCCTCGGCCGGGACACGTTCTCTGGAAACACCATATATTTT
-	TRBV2	-	TRBJ1-2	CASTKEGVPAGTF	TGTGCCAGCACCAAAGAGGGAGTCCCGGCTGGCACCTTC
-	TRBV5-1	-	TRBJ2-4	CASSFGPGVAKNIQYF	TGCGCCAGCAGCTTTGGACCGGGGGTGGCCAAAAACATTCAGTACTTC
-	TRBV18	-	TRBJ1-1	CASSPFGQSMNTEAFF	TGTGCCAGCTCACCGTTCGGACAGAGCATGAACACTGAAGCTTTCTTT
-	TRBV5-1	-	TRBJ2-1	CASSLVVGGRGEQFF	TGCGCCAGCAGCTTGGTTGTAGGGGGACGTGGTGAGCAGTTCTTC
-	TRBV30	-	TRBJ2-5	CAWGTGVPEAQYF	TGTGCCTGGGGGACTGGGGTGCCGGAGGCCCAGTACTTC
-	TRBV10-3	-	TRBJ2-2	CAIRPPGSTGELFF	TGTGCCATCAGACCCCCAGGTAGCACCGGGGAGCTGTTTTTT
-	TRBV3-1/TRBV3-2	-	TRBJ1-4	CASSQDRRRDNEKLFF	TGTGCCAGCAGCCAAGATAGGAGGAGGGATAATGAAAAACTGTTTTTT
-	TRBV18	-	TRBJ1-5	CASSLGGSNQPQHF	TGTGCCAGCTCACTGGGCGGAAGCAATCAGCCCCAGCATTTT
-	TRBV9	-	TRBJ1-6	CASSNQQGGHSPLHF	TGTGCCAGCAGCAATCAACAGGGAGGCCATTCACCCCTCCACTTT
-	TRBV18	-	TRBJ2-3	CASSPDSTDTQYF	TGTGCCAGCTCACCGGACAGCACAGATACGCAGTATTTT
-	TRBV6-6	-	TRBJ2-1	CASSYPPGGYNEQFF	TGTGCCAGCAGTTACCCCCCCGGGGGTTACAATGAGCAGTTCTTC
once	TRBV6-5	TRBD1	TRBJ1-4	CASSPQGANEKLFF	TGTGCCAGCAGCCCCCAGGGGGCGAATGAAAAACTGTTTTTT
-	TRBV6-5	-	TRBJ1-2	CASSLRQDPGYTF	TGTGCCAGCAGTCTTAGACAGGACCCTGGCTACACCTTC
-	TRBV5-8	TRBD1	TRBJ2-5	CASSLRTGEETQYF	TGTGCCAGCAGCCTCCGGACAGGGGAAGAGACCCAGTACTTC
-	TRBV19	-	TRBJ2-1	CASSRQSSYNEQFF	TGTGCCAGTAGTCGGCAGAGCTCCTACAATGAGCAGTTCTTC
-	TRBV18	-	TRBJ2-1	CASSPPSGTYNEQFF	TGTGCCAGCTCACCACCGTCTGGGACCTACAATGAGCAGTTCTTC
-	TRBV5-1	-	TRBJ2-1	CASSSRLYSPYNEQFF	TGCGCCAGCAGCTCCCGTCTCTACAGCCCGTACAATGAGCAGTTCTTC
-	TRBV5-1	TRBD1	TRBJ1-2	CASSINPGQGASGYTF	TGCGCCAGCAGCATAAATCCGGGACAGGGGGCAAGTGGCTACACCTTC
-	TRBV2	-	TRBJ1-2	CASISGQGVSGYTF	TGTGCCAGCATATCGGGGCAGGGAGTTAGTGGCTACACCTTC
-	TRBV9	TRBD1	TRBJ2-6	CASSALGSGTGGSGANVLTF	TGTGCCAGCAGCGCGCTAGGTTCCGGGACAGGGGGCAGTGGGGCCAACGTCCTGACTTTC
-	TRBV19	TRBD2	TRBJ2-2	CASSTRLAGGLNTGELFF	TGTGCCAGTAGTACACGACTAGCGGGGGGCCTGAACACCGGGGAGCTGTTTTTT
-	TRBV5-1	-	TRBJ2-1	CASSSGTLEEQFF	TGCGCCAGCAGCTCCGGGACTCTCGAGGAGCAGTTCTTC
-	TRBV7-2	TRBD1	TRBJ1-4	CASTWTGGLTNEKLFF	TGTGCCAGCACCTGGACAGGGGGACTAACTAATGAAAAACTGTTTTTT
once	TRBV6-2/TRBV6-3	TRBD2	TRBJ2-5	CASSYAREGEETQYF	TGTGCCAGCAGTTACGCTCGGGAGGGGGAAGAGACCCAGTACTTC
-	TRBV4-3	TRBD1	TRBJ1-4	CASSQVFRGPNEKLFF	TGCGCCAGCAGCCAAGTTTTCAGGGGGCCGAATGAAAAACTGTTTTTT
-	TRBV4-3	TRBD1	TRBJ1-4	CASSQAETGGNEKLFF	TGCGCCAGCAGCCAAGCCGAGACAGGGGGCAACGAAAAACTGTTTTTT
-	TRBV9	-	TRBJ2-5	CASSVEPRETQYF	TGTGCCAGCAGCGTAGAACCCCGGGAGACCCAGTACTTC